This T cell receptor (beta chain) was sequenced for a study of OX40 agonist ivuxolimab in advanced cancers. If patients had autoimmune disease history or systemic immunosuppression, they were excluded. Baseline was the first blood sampling point, followed by cycle 4 day 1 and cycle 7 day 1. J lost 3 bases, V lost 7 bases, and 6 bases had no gene match. The CDR3 sequence is 13 residues long. Germline V gives CDR1 SEHNR, CDR2 FQNEAQ (reference sequence). The data were produced by immunoSEQ multiplex PCR, yet TCRdb's version contains in-frame clones alone and is incomplete. The sample holds about 27,000 clones, roughly 80% seen once.

The clonotype comes from an adult with an advanced solid tumor such as melanoma, head and neck, liver or kidney cancer. The genes are TRBV7-9 and TRBJ2-7; TRBD1 matches at 7 bases. The sample was CD4+ or CD8+ T cells sorted from blood, taken in a trial of the OX40 agonist ivuxolimab. The CDR3 DNA reads TGTGCCAGCACCGGACAGGCCTACTACGAGCAGTACTTC. Translating gives CASTGQAYYEQYF.